This T cell receptor (beta chain) was sequenced for a study of T-cell reconstitution after alpha-beta-depleted transplantation in children. Findings of the study overall: T-cell numbers and diversity, one year after transplant, stemmed largely from T cells that were newly produced. Alpha-beta T cells about two months after transplant reportedly derived from several hundred expanded graft clones.

Unique molecular identifiers were incorporated during preparation of the TCRbeta library. In TCRdb, the PCR reads were re-called with MiXCR into one record per CDR3 protein. The data hold about 830,000 distinct CDR3 sequences, with less than 20% observed a single time. A word on this clonotype: Its antigen is currently unknown.

This TCR was sampled from a male patient aged 10-17 years who had a stem cell transplant for acute lymphoblastic leukemia, so the T cells may come from the graft donor. Source: PBMCs, mostly from graft donor cells, taken 360 days after TCRalphabeta/CD19-depleted stem cell transplant.

The CDR3 region has the DNA TGTGCCAGCAGTTTGCCCTACAGGCGCGATGAGCAGTTCTTC. Translated: CASSLPYRRDEQFF. This sequence joins TRBV7-6 and TRBJ2-1; weak D call: TRBD1 (5 bases). V lost 6 bases and J 8 bases, leaving 17 bases between the germline ends. The germline CDR1 and CDR2 sequences are SGHVS and FNYEAQ. CDR3 length: 14 amino acids.